This passage covers 4 T cell receptor beta chains from one sample sequenced in a study of Graves' ophthalmopathy and Graves' hyperthyroidism. Amplified TCR beta CDR3 regions were obtained using RNA transcripts as template. The workflow started with a first-round RT-PCR run with HTBI primers and then moved on to a second-round multiplex PCR. TCRdb called the multiplex PCR reads again in MiXCR, with one record for every CDR3 protein. The table lists approximately 160,000 distinct CDR3 sequences, roughly two fifths of them singletons. The sample was peripheral blood. Receptor source: a young man with Graves' ophthalmopathy.

Many counts were recorded for this clonotype. The chain joins TRBV19 to TRBJ2-4; possibly TRBD2 for D (7 bases). The CDR3 loop spans 14 amino acids. Germline loops: CDR1 LNHDA, CDR2 SQIVND (reference sequence). Trimming removed 4 bases at V and 9 bases at J, with 16 bases between. The CDR3 region has the DNA TGTGCCAGTAGTAATCAAGGGGGGGATTCCATTCAGTACTTC. As protein: CASSNQGGDSIQYF.

The genes are TRBV20-1 and TRBJ1-2; the D gene is possibly TRBD1 (5 bases). The CDR3 length is 14 residues. CDR1 is DFQATT and CDR2 is SNEGSKA in the germline V gene (reference sequence). The germline V and J ends were trimmed by 3 bases and 2 bases, with 13 bases remaining between them. CDR3 sequence: CSASRQGLNYGYTF. For the CDR3, the DNA is TGCAGTGCTAGTAGGCAGGGCCTAAACTATGGCTACACCTTC.

The CDR3 DNA reads as TGTGCCAGCAGCCCTCGAGGGATAGAAGCTTTCTTT. Translated, it gives CASSPRGIEAFF. The genes are TRBV7-8 and TRBJ1-1; no firm D call. From germline, CDR1 is SGHVS and CDR2 FQNEAQ. Between the trimmed V and J ends, which lost 5 bases and 8 bases, there was a span of 12 bases. This CDR3 is built from 12 residues.

This clonotype was counted many times. CDR3 nucleotide sequence: TGCGCCAGCAGCTTGGAGCCAAGAGGATTTGGGAACACTGAAGCTTTCTTT. Encoded protein: CASSLEPRGFGNTEAFF. The rearrangement joins TRBV5-1 to TRBJ1-1; no firm D call. The CDR3 has 17 residues. CDR1 SGHRS and CDR2 YFSETQ come from the germline V gene. V lost 0 bases and J 1 base, leaving 16 bases between the germline ends.